This T cell receptor (beta chain) was captured by sequencing in a study of blood T cell repertoires in COVID-19. Study-wide background: Acute and convalescent COVID-19 specimens originated in the United States, Italy and Spain. Nucleic acid was either cDNA or gDNA, and it came from T cells, B-cell-depleted T cells, or PBMCs.

Profiling relied on immunoSEQ multiplex PCR, and the TCRdb table lists in-frame clones only, not all of them. The data contain some 44,000 clones, roughly 80% of them singletons. The CDR3 spans 14 residues. In germline, CDR1 is MNHEY, CDR2 SVGAGI. V dropped 8 bases and J dropped 0; count of bases not matched to a gene: 4. This chain uses TRBV6-5 with TRBJ1-5; 7 nucleotides line up with TRBD1. Sequenced material: peripheral blood. The receptor's source is a woman aged 55-69 years with acute or convalescent COVID-19. The CDR3 region is CASGSGGSNQPQHF. The CDR3 DNA reads as TGTGCCAGCGGATCAGGGGGTAGCAATCAGCCCCAGCATTTT.